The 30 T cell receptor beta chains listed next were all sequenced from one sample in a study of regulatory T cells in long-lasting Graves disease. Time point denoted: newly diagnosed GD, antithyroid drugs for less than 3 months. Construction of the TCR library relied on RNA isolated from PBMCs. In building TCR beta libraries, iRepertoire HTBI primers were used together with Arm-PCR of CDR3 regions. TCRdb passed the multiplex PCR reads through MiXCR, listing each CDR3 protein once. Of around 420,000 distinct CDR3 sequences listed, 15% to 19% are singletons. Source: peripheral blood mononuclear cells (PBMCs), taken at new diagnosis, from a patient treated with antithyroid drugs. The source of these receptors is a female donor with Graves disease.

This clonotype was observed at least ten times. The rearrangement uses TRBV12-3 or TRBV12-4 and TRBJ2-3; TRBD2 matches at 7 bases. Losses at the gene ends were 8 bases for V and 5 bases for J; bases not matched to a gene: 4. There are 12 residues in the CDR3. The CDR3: CASRGEIDTQYF. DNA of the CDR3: TGTGCCAGCCGGGGGGAAATAGATACGCAGTATTTT.

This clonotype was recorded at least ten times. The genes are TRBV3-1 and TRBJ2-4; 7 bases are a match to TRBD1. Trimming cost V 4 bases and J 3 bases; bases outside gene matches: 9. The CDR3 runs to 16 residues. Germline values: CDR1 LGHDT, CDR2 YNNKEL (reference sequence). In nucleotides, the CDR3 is TGTGCCAGCAGCCGACTTTTCCGGGACAGCAAAAACATTCAGTACTTC. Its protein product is CASSRLFRDSKNIQYF.

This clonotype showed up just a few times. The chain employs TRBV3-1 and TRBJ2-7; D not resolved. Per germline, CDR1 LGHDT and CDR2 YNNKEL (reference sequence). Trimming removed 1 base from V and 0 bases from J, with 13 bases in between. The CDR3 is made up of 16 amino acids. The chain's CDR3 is CASSQGAVTYSYEQYF. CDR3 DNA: TGTGCCAGCAGCCAAGGGGCGGTGACGTACTCCTACGAGCAGTACTTC.

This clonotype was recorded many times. The CDR3 region has the DNA TGTGCCACCGGATCCGGGACAGGGGATTCACCCCTCCACTTT. Encoded protein: CATGSGTGDSPLHF. The J gene is TRBJ1-6, the V gene TRBV5-5, with 10 nucleotides matching TRBD1. The germline V gene encodes CDR1 SGHKS and CDR2 YYEKEE (reference sequence). Trimming took 9 bases from V and 8 from J; bases not matched to a gene: 8. The CDR3 has 14 amino acids.

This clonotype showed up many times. CDR3 nucleotide sequence: TGTGCCAGCGCCCGGACTATCCAAAACATTCAGTACTTC. It codes for CASARTIQNIQYF. This chain uses TRBV28 with TRBJ2-4; maybe TRBD2 (6 bases). There are 13 residues in the CDR3. Trimming shortened V by 8 bases and J by 5 bases, and 13 bases separated the two germline ends. Germline CDR1 reads MDHEN; CDR2 reads SYDVKM.

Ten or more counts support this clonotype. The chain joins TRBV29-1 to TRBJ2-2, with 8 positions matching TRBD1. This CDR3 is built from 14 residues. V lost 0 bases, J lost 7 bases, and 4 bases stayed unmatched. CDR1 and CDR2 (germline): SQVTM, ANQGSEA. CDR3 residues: CSVEERTGSGELFF. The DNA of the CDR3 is TGCAGCGTTGAAGAACGGACAGGGAGCGGGGAGCTGTTTTTT.

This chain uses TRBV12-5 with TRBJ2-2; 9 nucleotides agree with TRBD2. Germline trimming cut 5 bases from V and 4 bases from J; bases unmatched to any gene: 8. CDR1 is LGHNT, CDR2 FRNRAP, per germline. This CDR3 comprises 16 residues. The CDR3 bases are TGTGCTAGTGGTGCCATTAGCGGGAGCGGCACCGGGGAGCTGTTTTTT. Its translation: CASGAISGSGTGELFF.

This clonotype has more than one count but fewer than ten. The CDR3 coding sequence is TGCAGCGTTTTGACAGGGGGAGAGACCCAGTACTTC. Amino acid sequence: CSVLTGGETQYF. The J gene is TRBJ2-5, the V gene TRBV29-1; TRBD1 agrees at 9 bases. CDR3 size: 12 residues. V was pared by 5 bases and J by 4 bases, with 2 bases of the junction left unmatched. Germline-derived CDR1 and CDR2 are SQVTM and ANQGSEA.

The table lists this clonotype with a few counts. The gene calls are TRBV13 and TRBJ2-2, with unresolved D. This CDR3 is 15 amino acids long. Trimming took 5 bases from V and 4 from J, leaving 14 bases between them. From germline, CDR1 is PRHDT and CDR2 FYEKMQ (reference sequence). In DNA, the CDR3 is TGTGCCAGCAGCCTAGAGTGGGGAAGCACCGGGGAGCTGTTTTTT. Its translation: CASSLEWGSTGELFF.

CDR3: CSAKEGRNTGELFF. CDR3 in DNA: TGCAGTGCGAAGGAGGGACGCAACACCGGGGAGCTGTTTTTT. The chain carries TRBV20-1 and TRBJ2-2, with TRBD2 as a possible D gene (6 bases). The CDR3 sequence is 14 residues long. V lost 6 bases and J 2 bases, leaving 13 bases between the germline ends. From germline, CDR1 is DFQATT and CDR2 SNEGSKA (reference sequence).

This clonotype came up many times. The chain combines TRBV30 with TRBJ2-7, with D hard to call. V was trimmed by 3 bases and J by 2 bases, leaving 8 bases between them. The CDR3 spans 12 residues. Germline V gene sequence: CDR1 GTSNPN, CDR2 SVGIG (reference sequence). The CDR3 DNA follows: TGTGCCTGGAGCCCACTGACCTACGAGCAGTACTTC. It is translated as CAWSPLTYEQYF.

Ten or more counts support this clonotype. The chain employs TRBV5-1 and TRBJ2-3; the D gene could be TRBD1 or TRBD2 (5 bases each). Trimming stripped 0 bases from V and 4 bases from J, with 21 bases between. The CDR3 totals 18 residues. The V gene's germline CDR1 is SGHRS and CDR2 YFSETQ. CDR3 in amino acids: CASSLVGGAARESDTQYF. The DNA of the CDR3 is TGCGCCAGCAGCTTGGTTGGTGGGGCAGCGAGGGAGTCAGATACGCAGTATTTT.

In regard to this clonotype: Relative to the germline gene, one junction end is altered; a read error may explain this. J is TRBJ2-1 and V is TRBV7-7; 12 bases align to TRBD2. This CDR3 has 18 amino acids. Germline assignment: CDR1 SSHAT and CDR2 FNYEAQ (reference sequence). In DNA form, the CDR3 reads TGTGCTAGCAGCCCCTTCCCTGGACTAGCGGGAAACTACAATGAGCAGTTCTTC. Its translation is CASSPFPGLAGNYNEQFF.

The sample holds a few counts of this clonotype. The CDR3 coding sequence is TGTGCCAGCAGTTATACAGGGGCCACTGAAGCTTTCTTT. It translates to CASSYTGATEAFF. The chain has TRBV27 and TRBJ1-1; 7 bases fit TRBD1. The germline V gene has CDR1 MNHEY and CDR2 SMNVEV (reference sequence). The length of the CDR3 is 13 residues. The V and J ends lost 4 bases and 4 bases, in that order; junction bases with no gene match: 3.

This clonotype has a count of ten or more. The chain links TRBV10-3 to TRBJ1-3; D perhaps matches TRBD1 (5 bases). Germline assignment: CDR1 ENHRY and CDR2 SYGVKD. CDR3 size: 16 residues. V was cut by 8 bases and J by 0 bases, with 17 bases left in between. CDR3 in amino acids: CAISSMRDGSGNTIYF. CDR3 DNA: TGTGCCATCTCCTCGATGAGGGACGGCTCTGGAAACACCATATATTTT.

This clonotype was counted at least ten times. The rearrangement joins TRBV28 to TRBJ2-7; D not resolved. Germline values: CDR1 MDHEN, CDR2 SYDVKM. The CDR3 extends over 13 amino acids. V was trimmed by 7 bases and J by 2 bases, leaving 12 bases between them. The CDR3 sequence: CASNQSPTYEQYF. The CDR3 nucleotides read TGTGCCAGCAACCAGTCACCGACCTACGAGCAGTACTTC.

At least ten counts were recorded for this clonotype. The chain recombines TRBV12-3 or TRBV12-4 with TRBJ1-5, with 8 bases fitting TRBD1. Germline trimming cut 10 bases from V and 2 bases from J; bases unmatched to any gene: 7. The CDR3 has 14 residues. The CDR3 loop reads CATHGQGGNQPQHF. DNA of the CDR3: TGTGCCACCCACGGACAGGGAGGCAATCAGCCCCAGCATTTT.

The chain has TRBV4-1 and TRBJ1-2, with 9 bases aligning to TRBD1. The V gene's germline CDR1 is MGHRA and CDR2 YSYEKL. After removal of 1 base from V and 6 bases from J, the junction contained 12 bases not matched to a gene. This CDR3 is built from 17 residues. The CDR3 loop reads CASSQAGKWTGANGYTF. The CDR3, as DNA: TGCGCCAGCAGCCAAGCAGGAAAATGGACAGGGGCAAATGGCTACACCTTC.

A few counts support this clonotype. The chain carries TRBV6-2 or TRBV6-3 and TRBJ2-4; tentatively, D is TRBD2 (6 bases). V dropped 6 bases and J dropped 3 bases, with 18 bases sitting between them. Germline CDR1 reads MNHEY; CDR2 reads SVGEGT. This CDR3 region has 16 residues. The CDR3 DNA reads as TGTGCCAGCAGAACCCGGGACTCCGTAGTCAAAAACATTCAGTACTTC. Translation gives CASRTRDSVVKNIQYF.

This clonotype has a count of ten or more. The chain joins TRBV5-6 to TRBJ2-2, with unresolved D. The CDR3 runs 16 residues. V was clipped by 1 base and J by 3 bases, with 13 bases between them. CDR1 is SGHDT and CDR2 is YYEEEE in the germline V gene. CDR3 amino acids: CASSLLRVGDTGELFF. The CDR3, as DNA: TGTGCCAGCAGCTTGCTCCGGGTTGGGGACACCGGGGAGCTGTTTTTT.

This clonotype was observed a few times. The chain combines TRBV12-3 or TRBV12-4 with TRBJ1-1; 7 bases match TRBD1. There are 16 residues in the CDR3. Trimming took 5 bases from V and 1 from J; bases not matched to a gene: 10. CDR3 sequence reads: CASSGGAYRGNTEAFF. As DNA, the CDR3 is TGTGCCAGCAGTGGCGGGGCTTACAGGGGGAACACTGAAGCTTTCTTT.

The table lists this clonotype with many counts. The CDR3 sequence is CASSSPAGGPSYEQYF. The CDR3 nucleotides are TGTGCCAGCAGTTCCCCGGCAGGAGGGCCTTCCTACGAGCAGTACTTC. The rearrangement links TRBV27 to TRBJ2-7; a possible D gene is TRBD2 (6 bases). Trimming removed 4 bases at V and 1 base at J, with 17 bases between. The CDR3 runs to 16 residues. The germline V gene has CDR1 MNHEY and CDR2 SMNVEV (reference sequence).

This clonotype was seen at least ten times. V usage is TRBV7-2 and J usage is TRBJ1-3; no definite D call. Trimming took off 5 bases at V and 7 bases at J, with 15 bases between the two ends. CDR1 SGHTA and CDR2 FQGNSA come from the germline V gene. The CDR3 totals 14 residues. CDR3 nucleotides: TGTGCCAGCAGCCGTGCCTGGATGGAGAACACCATATATTTT. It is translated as CASSRAWMENTIYF.

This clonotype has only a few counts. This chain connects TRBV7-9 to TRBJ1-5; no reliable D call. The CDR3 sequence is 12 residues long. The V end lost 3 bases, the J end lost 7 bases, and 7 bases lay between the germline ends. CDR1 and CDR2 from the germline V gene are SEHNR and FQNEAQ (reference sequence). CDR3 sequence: CASSFMVQPQHF. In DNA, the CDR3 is TGTGCCAGCAGCTTTATGGTCCAGCCCCAGCATTTT.

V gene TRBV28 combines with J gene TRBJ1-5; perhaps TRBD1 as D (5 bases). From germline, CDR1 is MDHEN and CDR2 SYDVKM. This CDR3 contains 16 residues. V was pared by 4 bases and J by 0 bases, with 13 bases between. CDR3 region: CASSYWDGYSNQPQHF. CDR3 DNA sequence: TGTGCCAGCAGTTACTGGGACGGGTATAGCAATCAGCCCCAGCATTTT.

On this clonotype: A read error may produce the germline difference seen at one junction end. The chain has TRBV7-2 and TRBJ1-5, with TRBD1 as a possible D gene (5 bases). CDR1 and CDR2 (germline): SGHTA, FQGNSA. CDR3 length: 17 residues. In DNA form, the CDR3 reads TGTGCCAGCAGCTTATCATTACGACAGTATAGCAATCAGCTCCAGCATTTT. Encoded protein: CASSLSLRQYSNQLQHF. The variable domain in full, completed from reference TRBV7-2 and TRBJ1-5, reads GAGVSQSPSNKVTEKGKDVELRCDPISGHTALYWYRQSLGQGLEFLIYFQGNSAPDKSGLPSDRFSAERTGGSVSTLTIQRTQQEDSAVYLCASSLSLRQYSNQLQHFGDGTRLSIL.

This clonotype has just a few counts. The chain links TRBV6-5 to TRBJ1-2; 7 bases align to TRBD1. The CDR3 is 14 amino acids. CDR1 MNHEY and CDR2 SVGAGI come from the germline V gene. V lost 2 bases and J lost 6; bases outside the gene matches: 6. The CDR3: CASSYAGGVNGYTF. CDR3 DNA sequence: TGTGCCAGCAGTTACGCAGGGGGAGTGAATGGCTACACCTTC.

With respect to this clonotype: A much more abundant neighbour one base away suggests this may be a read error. As DNA, the CDR3 is TGCAGTGCTAGAGTTGCGGGCAATGAGCAGTTCTTC. Translated, it gives CSARVAGNEQFF. J is TRBJ2-1 and V is TRBV20-1; maybe TRBD2 (5 bases). The V end lost 1 base, the J end lost 6 bases, and 7 bases lay between the germline ends. This CDR3 spans 12 amino acids. Germline lookup yields CDR1 DFQATT and CDR2 SNEGSKA (reference sequence).

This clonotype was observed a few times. CDR3 amino acids: CASSDSIGGSPLHF. Here the CDR3 DNA reads TGTGCCAGCAGTGACTCGATCGGGGGATCACCCCTCCACTTT. The genes are TRBV6-4 and TRBJ1-6; the D gene is possibly TRBD1 (5 bases). Trimming removed 0 bases from V and 10 bases from J, with 10 bases in between. The CDR3 has 14 residues. Per the germline V gene, CDR1 is MRHNA and CDR2 is SNTAGT.

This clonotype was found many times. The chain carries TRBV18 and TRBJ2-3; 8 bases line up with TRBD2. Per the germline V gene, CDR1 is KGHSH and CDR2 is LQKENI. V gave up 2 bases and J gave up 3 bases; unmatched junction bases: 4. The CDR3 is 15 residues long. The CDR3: CASSPGAGGTDTQYF. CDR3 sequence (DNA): TGTGCCAGCTCACCAGGGGCGGGAGGAACAGATACGCAGTATTTT.